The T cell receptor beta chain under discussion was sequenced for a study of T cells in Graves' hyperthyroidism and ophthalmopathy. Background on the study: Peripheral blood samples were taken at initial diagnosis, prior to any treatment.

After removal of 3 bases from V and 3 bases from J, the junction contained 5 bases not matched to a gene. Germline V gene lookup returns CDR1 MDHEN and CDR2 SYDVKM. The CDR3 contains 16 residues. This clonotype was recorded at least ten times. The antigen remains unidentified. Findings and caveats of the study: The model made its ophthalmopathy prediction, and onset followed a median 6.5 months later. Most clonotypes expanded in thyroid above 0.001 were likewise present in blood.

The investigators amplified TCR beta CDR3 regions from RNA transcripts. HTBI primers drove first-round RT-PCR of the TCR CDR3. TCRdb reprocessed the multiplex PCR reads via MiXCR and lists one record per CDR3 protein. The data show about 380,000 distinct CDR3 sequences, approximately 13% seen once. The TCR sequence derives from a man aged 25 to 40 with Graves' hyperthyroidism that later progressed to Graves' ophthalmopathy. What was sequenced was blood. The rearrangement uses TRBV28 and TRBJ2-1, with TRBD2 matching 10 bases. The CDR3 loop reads CASSLSGGAVYNEQFF. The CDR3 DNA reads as TGTGCCAGCAGTTTGAGCGGGGGGGCGGTCTACAATGAGCAGTTCTTC.